These T cell receptor beta chains were read from a single sample in a study of blood T cell repertoires in COVID-19. Sequenced by immunoSEQ multiplex PCR; TCRdb stores in-frame clones only, minus some. The data show about 190,000 clones, 80% seen once. The material sequenced was peripheral blood. The receptor source for this set is a man aged 55 to 69 with acute or convalescent COVID-19. Each CDR3 is given with its conserved first and last residue. Some rows mark clone size as missing; the rest say once, few, many or name a class of expanded clone.

TRBV4-1	NA	CASSQEDRGTNYGYTF
TRBV9	NA	CASSVGQGTSTEAFF
TRBV4-1	many	CASSQDPTGGNTIYF
TRBV4-2	NA	CASSQVGRGQPQHF
TRBV4-2	NA	CASSQTPLASGYEQYF
TRBV9	once	CASSIARDLLGGANVLTF
TRBV18	NA	CASSSGRQGPNTEAFF
TRBV19	few	CASSPYRGGNQPQHF
TRBV19	NA	CASRGTGINYGYTF
TRBV6-5	NA	CASYEGGRIGNEQFF
TRBV9	NA	CASSVASGKSYNEQFF
TRBV11-2	once	CASSFGTGYNEQFF
TRBV5-4	NA	CASSPDGQNYGYTF
TRBV2	NA	CASWLDSNKQYF
TRBV19	NA	CASSITGEDSPLHF
TRBV11-2	few	CASSPLGGPYNEQFF
TRBV5-6	NA	CASSSGASGNTIYF
TRBV7-2	NA	CASSIGDRGSNEQFF
TRBV10-3	few	CATRQGPNSPLHF
TRBV11-2	NA	CASSLDTGQIYGYTF
TRBV28	NA	CASRRQGDTGELFF
TRBV4-2	NA	CASSQTSGSDLAKNIQYF
TRBV5-8	few	CASERLGGAEQFF
TRBV6-5	NA	CASSYFGERNEQFF
TRBV7-9	few	CASSQNRGPYNEQFF
TRBV24-1	NA	CATSVTSGRNEQFF
TRBV9	NA	CASSVGGSGGASNEQFF
TRBV7-2	NA	CASSLAANYGYTF
TRBV5-4	NA	CASSLQGSSPGYTF
TRBV5-1	NA	CASSDGTVDEQYF
TRBV6-6	NA	CASSYLTSPETQYF
TRBV19	NA	CASSTGTGSTGELFF
TRBV7-9	NA	CASSSLQGFTGELFF
TRBV5-1	NA	CASSLQDRGSHGYTF
TRBV7-2	NA	CASSLGAGEVYEQYF
TRBV10-3	NA	CAISAGGTVDLTDTQYF
TRBV6-5	NA	CASSPHNGEPQHF
TRBV4-1	NA	CASSQPIRTGRSGANVLTF
TRBV4-2	NA	CASSQYRTSGGAVGEQFF
TRBV11-2	NA	CASSWTGWPDNEQFF
TRBV10-3	NA	CAISESPGTSGRVNTGELFF
TRBV5-1	NA	CASSLVRVGTEAFF
TRBV4-2	few	CASSPGLAGGNTQYF
TRBV6-5	NA	CASRALRNTQYF
TRBV6-6	NA	CASSSGSYNEQFF
TRBV5-1	NA	CASSGGLAGNNEQFF
TRBV28	NA	CASSFRGWQPQHF
TRBV11-2	NA	CASATGPEQYF
TRBV4-2	NA	CASSQEPGSTRDGYNEKLFF
TRBV19	once	CASSLRGSGQETQYF
TRBV7-9	NA	CASSGLADNLGELFF
TRBV3-1/TRBV3-2	NA	CASSKGLAGTVQYF
TRBV10-3	NA	CAIGQSDSNQPQHF
TRBV10-3	NA	CAISARTSGGAGEQFF
TRBV3-1/TRBV3-2	NA	CASSPGLGSGANVLTF
TRBV7-9	NA	CASSPTGSSNQPQHF